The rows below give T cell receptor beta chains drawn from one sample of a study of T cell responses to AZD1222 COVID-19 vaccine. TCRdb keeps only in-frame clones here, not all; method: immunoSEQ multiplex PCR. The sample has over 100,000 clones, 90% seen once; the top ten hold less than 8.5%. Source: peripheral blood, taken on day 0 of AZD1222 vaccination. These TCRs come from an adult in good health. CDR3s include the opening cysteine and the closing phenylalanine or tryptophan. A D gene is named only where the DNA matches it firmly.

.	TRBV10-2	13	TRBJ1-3	TGCGCCAGCAGCCAGGGCTCTGGAAACACCATATATTTT	CASSQGSGNTIYF
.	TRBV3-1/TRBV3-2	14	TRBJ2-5	TGTGCCAGCAGCCGGGACATCGGGCAAGAGACCCAGTACTTC	CASSRDIGQETQYF
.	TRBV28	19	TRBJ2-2	TGTGCCAGCACCCTCCCGGACAAGAAGACAGCGATACGCACCGGGGAGCTGTTTTTT	CASTLPDKKTAIRTGELFF
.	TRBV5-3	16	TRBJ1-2	TGTGCCAGAAGCTCTCCCGGGACCCAGGGGTGCTATGGCTACACCTTC	CARSSPGTQGCYGYTF
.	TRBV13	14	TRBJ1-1	TGTGCCAGCAGCCTTAGGGGCGGGAACACTGAAGCTTTCTTT	CASSLRGGNTEAFF
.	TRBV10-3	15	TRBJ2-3	TGTGCCATCAGCTCCGACAGGGGAGGGGCGGATACGCAGTATTTT	CAISSDRGGADTQYF
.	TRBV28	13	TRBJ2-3	TGTGCCAGCAATCCTCAGGGGCCAGATACGCAGTATTTT	CASNPQGPDTQYF
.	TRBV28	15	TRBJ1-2	TGTGCCAGCAGTTTAGCGGGGGCAGGAGACTATGGCTACACCTTC	CASSLAGAGDYGYTF
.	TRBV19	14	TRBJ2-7	TGTGCCAGTAGTATTCACGGGAAGCCTTACGAGCAGTACTTC	CASSIHGKPYEQYF
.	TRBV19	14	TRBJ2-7	TGTGCCAGTAGTCTCCCCGGCACAGACTACGAGCAGTACTTC	CASSLPGTDYEQYF
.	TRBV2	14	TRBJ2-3	TGTGCCAGCAGATGGCAGATTAGCACAGATACGCAGTATTTT	CASRWQISTDTQYF
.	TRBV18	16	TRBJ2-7	TGTGCCAGCTCACCACCGAGGACTAGGGGGCCGTTCGAGCAGTACTTC	CASSPPRTRGPFEQYF
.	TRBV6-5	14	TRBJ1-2	TGTGCCAGCAGTAACAAAGGGGAGAACTATGGCTACACCTTC	CASSNKGENYGYTF
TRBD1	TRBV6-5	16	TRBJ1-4	TGTGCCAGCAGATACGGGACAGGGGGCCGTAATGAAAAACTGTTTTTT	CASRYGTGGRNEKLFF
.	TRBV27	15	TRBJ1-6	TGTGCCAGCAGTGACCACAGCCCGTATAATTCACCCCTCCACTTT	CASSDHSPYNSPLHF
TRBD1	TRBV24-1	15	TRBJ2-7	TGTGCCACCAGTGACGGGAACAGGGGTTCCTACGAGCAGTACTTC	CATSDGNRGSYEQYF
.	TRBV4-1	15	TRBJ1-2	TGCGCCAGCAGCGGGATTTCTCCAGTAAACTATGGCTACACCTTC	CASSGISPVNYGYTF